The entry below gives a single T cell receptor (beta chain) sequence along with its context. The authors ran a second PCR of about 6 to 12 cycles using a sample-barcoded 5' primer and a J-beta primer mix. Each CDR3 protein is one row after TCRdb ran MiXCR on the 5' RACE reads. The sample consists of about 810,000 distinct CDR3 sequences, about 34% of them appearing once. This sample was included in a study of blood T cells in healthy people across ages. The TCR comes from a man aged 18 to 30 in good health. The sequenced sample was blood.

CDR3 protein: CASSAHTVNSYEQYF. The DNA of the CDR3 is TGTGCCAGCAGCGCACATACAGTAAACTCCTACGAGCAGTACTTC. The genes are TRBV9 and TRBJ2-4; D remains unclear. The J call may be faulty, since TRBJ2-7 better matches the DNA end. This CDR3 has 15 amino acids. Germline loops: CDR1 SGDLS, CDR2 YYNGEE.